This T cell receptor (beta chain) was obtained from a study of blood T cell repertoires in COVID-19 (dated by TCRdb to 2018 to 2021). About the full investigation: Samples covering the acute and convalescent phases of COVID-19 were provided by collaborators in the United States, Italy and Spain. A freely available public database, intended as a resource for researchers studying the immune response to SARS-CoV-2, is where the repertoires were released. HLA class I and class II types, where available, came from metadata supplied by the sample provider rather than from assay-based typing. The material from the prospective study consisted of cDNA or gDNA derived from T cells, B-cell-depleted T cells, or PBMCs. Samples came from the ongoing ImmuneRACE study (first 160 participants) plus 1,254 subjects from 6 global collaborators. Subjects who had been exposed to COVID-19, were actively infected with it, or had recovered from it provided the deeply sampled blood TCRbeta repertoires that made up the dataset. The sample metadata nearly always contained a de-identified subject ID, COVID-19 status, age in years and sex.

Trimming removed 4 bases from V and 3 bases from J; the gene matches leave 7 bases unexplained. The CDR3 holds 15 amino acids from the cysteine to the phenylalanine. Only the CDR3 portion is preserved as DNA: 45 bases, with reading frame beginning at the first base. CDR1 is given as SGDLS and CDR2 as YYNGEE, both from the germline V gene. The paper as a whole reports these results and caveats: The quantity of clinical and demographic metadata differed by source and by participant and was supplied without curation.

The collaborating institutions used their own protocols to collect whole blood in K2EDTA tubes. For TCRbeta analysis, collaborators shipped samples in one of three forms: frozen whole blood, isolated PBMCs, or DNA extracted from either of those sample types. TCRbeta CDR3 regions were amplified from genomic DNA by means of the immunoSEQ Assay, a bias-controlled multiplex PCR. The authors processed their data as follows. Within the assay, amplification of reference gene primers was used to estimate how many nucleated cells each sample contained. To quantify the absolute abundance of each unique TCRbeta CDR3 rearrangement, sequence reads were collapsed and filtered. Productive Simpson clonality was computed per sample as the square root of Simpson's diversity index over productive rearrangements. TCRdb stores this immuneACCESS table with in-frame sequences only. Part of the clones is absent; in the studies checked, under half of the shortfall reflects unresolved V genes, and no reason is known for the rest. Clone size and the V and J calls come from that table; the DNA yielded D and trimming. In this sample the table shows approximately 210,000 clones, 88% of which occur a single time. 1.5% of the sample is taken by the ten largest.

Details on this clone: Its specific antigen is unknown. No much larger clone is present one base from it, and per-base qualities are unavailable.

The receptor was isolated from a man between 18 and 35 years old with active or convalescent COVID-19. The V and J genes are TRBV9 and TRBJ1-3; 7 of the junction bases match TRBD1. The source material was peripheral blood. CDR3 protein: CASSPQTGFGNTIYF. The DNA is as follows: TGTGCCAGCAGCCCGCAGACAGGGTTTGGAAACACCATATATTTT.